This passage covers 19 T cell receptor beta chains from one sample sequenced in a study of blood T cell repertoires in COVID-19. The assay was immunoSEQ multiplex PCR, and TCRdb's table has in-frame clones only and misses some. The sample has roughly 150,000 clones, just under 85% seen once. The sample consisted of peripheral blood. Receptors were obtained from a woman over 75 with COVID-19, enrolled during active disease.

This chain joins TRBV4-3 and TRBJ1-1; D is possibly TRBD1 (5 bases). From germline, CDR1 is LGHNA and CDR2 YSLEER. The CDR3 is 16 residues long. V lost 0 bases and J 5 bases, leaving 16 bases between the germline ends. The CDR3 region is CASSQDVTGRGTEAFF. The CDR3 DNA reads as TGCGCCAGCAGCCAAGATGTAACGGGGAGGGGTACTGAAGCTTTCTTT.

This clone was observed once. The chain joins TRBV12-3 or TRBV12-4 to TRBJ1-2; D uncertain. With 3 bases removed from V and 2 bases from J, the gap between germline ends came to 7 bases. The CDR3 length is 13 residues. The CDR3 protein is CASSFEGNYGYTF. The CDR3 DNA sequence: TGTGCCAGCAGTTTCGAGGGAAACTATGGCTACACCTTC.

The V gene is TRBV10-2, the J gene TRBJ2-7, with 15 bases matching TRBD2. This CDR3 contains 17 residues. Germline values: CDR1 WSHSY, CDR2 SAAADI. V lost 3 bases, J lost 5 bases, and 8 bases stayed unmatched. CDR3 nucleotides: TGCGCCAGCAGTGAACAGAGTTGGACTAGCGGGAGGGACGAGCAGTACTTC. It encodes CASSEQSWTSGRDEQYF.

V and J are TRBV9 and TRBJ1-2; D gene uncertain. Per the germline V gene, CDR1 is SGDLS and CDR2 is YYNGEE. This CDR3 is built from 15 residues. V gave up 2 bases and J gave up 0 bases, with 11 bases separating them. For the CDR3, the DNA is TGTGCCAGCAGCGTGTCCCTTAATCCTAACTATGGCTACACCTTC. Its protein product is CASSVSLNPNYGYTF.

This chain connects TRBV5-1 to TRBJ1-2; unclear D gene. Trimming took 0 bases from V and 3 from J, leaving 9 bases between them. The germline gives CDR1 SGHRS, CDR2 YFSETQ. CDR3 length: 14 amino acids. The CDR3 loop reads CASSLEPDYYGYTF. The CDR3 DNA follows: TGCGCCAGCAGCTTGGAGCCAGACTACTATGGCTACACCTTC.

This clone showed up just a few times. The chain is built from TRBV28 and TRBJ2-1, with TRBD2 matching 11 bases. The CDR3 is 18 residues long. V lost 3 bases and J lost 4; bases outside the gene matches: 11. Germline-derived CDR1 and CDR2 are MDHEN and SYDVKM. CDR3: CASSFAGSGRARYNEQFF. Here the CDR3 DNA reads TGTGCCAGCAGTTTCGCGGGTAGCGGGAGGGCCCGGTACAATGAGCAGTTCTTC.

The rearrangement links TRBV4-2 to TRBJ2-3; 15 nucleotides match TRBD2. Germline V gene sequence: CDR1 LGHNA, CDR2 YNFKEQ. The trim removed 5 bases at V and 3 bases at J, leaving 6 bases unmatched. This CDR3 has 17 residues. The chain's CDR3 is CASSSGTSGGKTDTQYF. The CDR3 region has the DNA TGTGCCAGCAGCTCCGGGACTAGCGGGGGGAAAACAGATACGCAGTATTTT.

The rearrangement links TRBV5-1 to TRBJ1-1, with TRBD1 matching 7 bases. The germline CDR1 and CDR2 sequences are SGHRS and YFSETQ. The V segment lost 8 bases and the J segment 0 bases; nucleotides outside the gene matches: 13. The CDR3 has 16 residues. The DNA of the CDR3 is TGCGCCAGTAAGATATCAGGGGGGCAGATGAACACTGAAGCTTTCTTT. It specifies CASKISGGQMNTEAFF.

This chain connects TRBV18 to TRBJ2-2; 7 bases match TRBD2. This CDR3 comprises 17 residues. V lost 2 bases, J lost 1 base, and 7 bases stayed unmatched. CDR1 KGHSH and CDR2 LQKENI come from the germline V gene. CDR3 amino acids: CASSPGIAGENTGELFF. In DNA, the CDR3 is TGTGCCAGCTCACCAGGGATAGCGGGTGAGAACACCGGGGAGCTGTTTTTT.

This clone was seen more than once but under ten times. The V call is TRBV19, the J call TRBJ1-6, with 8 bases identical to TRBD1. With 5 bases clipped from V and 9 bases from J, the junction kept 9 bases outside the gene matches. The CDR3 has 15 residues. Germline CDR1 reads LNHDA; CDR2 reads SQIVND (reference sequence). CDR3 protein: CASSVTTGGGSPLHF. For the CDR3, the DNA is TGTGCCAGTAGTGTTACAACAGGGGGGGGTTCACCCCTCCACTTT.

The chain combines TRBV5-1 with TRBJ2-7, with 7 bases that match TRBD2. The germline gives CDR1 SGHRS, CDR2 YFSETQ. V shed 0 bases, J shed 2 bases, and the junction held 5 bases outside the gene matches. This CDR3 has 15 amino acids. CDR3 amino acids: CASSLGRGIAYEQYF. The CDR3 DNA reads as TGCGCCAGCAGCTTGGGGCGGGGGATCGCCTACGAGCAGTACTTC.

The CDR3, as DNA: TGTGCCAGCAGCTTCACGGAGGAACTATACTACGAGCAGTACTTC. It translates to CASSFTEELYYEQYF. The chain joins TRBV7-9 to TRBJ2-7, with D perhaps matching TRBD2 (5 bases). This CDR3 region has 15 residues. V was trimmed by 3 bases and J by 3 bases, leaving 15 bases between them. The germline CDR1 and CDR2 sequences are SEHNR and FQNEAQ (reference sequence).

This chain connects TRBV28 to TRBJ1-5; D uncertain. V lost 5 bases and J lost 3, with 14 bases in between. The CDR3 extends over 15 amino acids. CDR1 and CDR2 (germline): MDHEN, SYDVKM. CDR3 DNA sequence: TGTGCCAGCAGTCTCGGATGGAGCTCCAATCAGCCCCAGCATTTT. Encoded protein: CASSLGWSSNQPQHF.

V is TRBV6-1 and J is TRBJ2-7; 7 bases fit TRBD1. CDR1 and CDR2 (germline): MNHNS, SASEGT. The CDR3 extends over 18 amino acids. V lost 2 bases to trimming and J lost 0 bases; unmatched junction nucleotides: 13. For the CDR3, the DNA is TGTGCCAGCAGTGAATTGGGTAGGGGACAGCGGACCTCCTACGAGCAGTACTTC. As protein: CASSELGRGQRTSYEQYF.

V and J are TRBV10-1 and TRBJ1-6, with D possibly being TRBD1 (6 bases). Trimming pared 5 bases from V and 10 bases from J, leaving 24 bases between. Germline CDR1 reads WNHNN; CDR2 reads SYGVQD (reference sequence). The CDR3 contains 17 residues. The CDR3 is CASSKTTGHPGSSPLHF. For the CDR3, the DNA is TGCGCCAGCAGTAAAACAACGGGACACCCCGGTTCATCACCCCTCCACTTT.

The chain has TRBV29-1 and TRBJ2-5; tentatively, D is TRBD2 (6 bases). This CDR3 is built from 17 residues. Trimming pared 4 bases from V and 2 bases from J, leaving 23 bases between. Germline lookup yields CDR1 SQVTM and CDR2 ANQGSEA. Here the CDR3 DNA reads TGCAGCGTTGGAGGGTGGCGCGGGGCGAACGGGCAAGAGACCCAGTACTTC. Its translation: CSVGGWRGANGQETQYF.

The V and J genes are TRBV5-6 and TRBJ2-7; D is uncertain. V lost 0 bases, J lost 5 bases, and 6 bases lay in between. The CDR3 extends over 12 amino acids. Germline assignment: CDR1 SGHDT and CDR2 YYEEEE. The CDR3 bases are TGTGCCAGCAGCTTGGCTAGAGACGAGCAGTACTTC. Its protein product is CASSLARDEQYF. The complete variable domain, with remaining parts taken from reference TRBV5-6 and TRBJ2-7, reads DAGVTQSPTHLIKTRGQQVTLRCSPKSGHDTVSWYQQALGQGPQFIFQYYEEEERQRGNFPDRFSGHQFPNYSSELNVNALLLGDSALYLCASSLARDEQYFGPGTRLTVT.

The chain carries TRBV27 and TRBJ1-2; possible D gene TRBD1, 5 bases. Germline V CDR1 and CDR2: MNHEY, SMNVEV (reference sequence). CDR3 length: 14 residues. Trimming removed 5 bases from V and 0 bases from J, with 10 bases in between. The CDR3 DNA reads TGTGCCAGCAGTCCCGACAGAGCTAACTATGGCTACACCTTC. As protein: CASSPDRANYGYTF.

The chain employs TRBV19 and TRBJ2-5, with 10 nucleotides matching TRBD1. The CDR3 contains 15 residues. V gave up 6 bases and J gave up 7 bases; unmatched junction bases: 11. CDR1 is LNHDA and CDR2 is SQIVND in the germline V gene (reference sequence). The CDR3, as DNA: TGTGCCAGTAGATCCCGGGACAGGGGTTTAGGGACCCAGTACTTC. It yields the protein CASRSRDRGLGTQYF.